The T cell receptor beta chain described here comes from a study of regulatory dendritic cells for organ transplantation. Study observations and caveats: Among resting subsets, memory CD8+ cells contained the most alloreactive clonotypes. Memory CD8+ clonal expansion seemed more limited with regulatory than mature dendritic cells.

About this clone itself: Its antigen is unknown.

Clones were read by immunoSEQ multiplex PCR, and TCRdb kept only the in-frame ones, dropping some. The table lists approximately 29,000 clones, about four fifths of them singletons, with around 0.093% in the top ten. CD4+ or CD8+ T cells were sorted as naive CD45RA+ or memory CD45RO+. Sequenced sample: naive CD4+ T cells from blood. Noted subset: CD45RA+ naive T cells. This TCR was recovered from a human donor in good health.

The CDR3 region is CASSRDTGANVLTF. CDR3 nucleotides: TGTGCCAGTAGCCGGGACACCGGGGCCAACGTCCTGACTTTC. The rearrangement joins TRBV19 to TRBJ2-6, with D maybe TRBD1 (6 bases). Germline CDR1 reads LNHDA; CDR2 reads SQIVND (reference sequence). V lost 6 bases and J lost 4, with 10 bases in between. The CDR3 length is 14 residues.